These T cell receptor beta chains were read from a single sample in a study of blood T cell repertoires in COVID-19. Sequencing used immunoSEQ multiplex PCR; TCRdb keeps in-frame clones, though not all of them. The sample lists around 290,000 clones, around 90% occurring once. The sample consisted of PBMCs or T cells enriched from blood (not recorded which). These receptors all come from a woman aged 25 to 39 who had recovered from COVID-19. Both conserved end residues are part of each CDR3. The D gene is left open where the match is weak. For some rows the clone size is stated as once, few or many, or as a class when expanded; others skip it.

d_call: NA; v_call: TRBV3-1/TRBV3-2; cdr3_length: 14; j_call: TRBJ2-7; clone_size: few; cdr3_aa: CASSQQGQHYEQYF; cdr3_nt: TGTGCCAGCAGCCAGCAAGGACAACACTACGAGCAGTACTTC
d_call: TRBD1; v_call: TRBV28; cdr3_length: 16; j_call: TRBJ1-1; clone_size: NA; cdr3_aa: CASSSGQMIMNTEAFF; cdr3_nt: TGTGCCAGCAGTTCGGGACAGATGATTATGAACACTGAAGCTTTCTTT
d_call: NA; v_call: TRBV19; cdr3_length: 14; j_call: TRBJ2-3; clone_size: NA; cdr3_aa: CASSSGDSTDTQYF; cdr3_nt: TGTGCCAGTAGTAGCGGAGATAGCACAGATACGCAGTATTTT
d_call: TRBD1; v_call: TRBV11-1; cdr3_length: 15; j_call: TRBJ2-7; clone_size: NA; cdr3_aa: CASSFSRDRGHEQYF; cdr3_nt: TGTGCCAGCAGCTTCAGCCGGGACAGGGGCCACGAGCAGTACTTC
d_call: NA; v_call: TRBV28; cdr3_length: 16; j_call: TRBJ1-5; clone_size: NA; cdr3_aa: CASTDFSVYSNQPQHF; cdr3_nt: TGTGCCAGCACTGACTTCTCGGTTTATAGCAATCAGCCCCAGCATTTT
d_call: TRBD1; v_call: TRBV5-1; cdr3_length: 13; j_call: TRBJ2-7; clone_size: once; cdr3_aa: CASSGDRGYEQYF; cdr3_nt: TGCGCCAGCAGCGGTGACAGGGGATACGAGCAGTACTTC
d_call: TRBD2; v_call: TRBV6-5; cdr3_length: 14; j_call: TRBJ2-1; clone_size: NA; cdr3_aa: CASSYSLAPGEQFF; cdr3_nt: TGTGCCAGCAGTTACTCACTAGCGCCGGGGGAGCAGTTCTTC
d_call: TRBD1; v_call: TRBV7-9; cdr3_length: 15; j_call: TRBJ1-2; clone_size: NA; cdr3_aa: CASSWADRANYGYTF; cdr3_nt: TGTGCCAGCAGCTGGGCGGACAGGGCTAACTATGGCTACACCTTC
d_call: NA; v_call: TRBV7-9; cdr3_length: 14; j_call: TRBJ1-5; clone_size: NA; cdr3_aa: CASSLGASNQPQHF; cdr3_nt: TGTGCCAGCAGCTTAGGAGCTAGCAATCAGCCCCAGCATTTT
d_call: TRBD2; v_call: TRBV7-6; cdr3_length: 15; j_call: TRBJ2-5; clone_size: NA; cdr3_aa: CASSSTGGTGETQYF; cdr3_nt: TGTGCCAGCAGCTCTACGGGAGGGACTGGAGAGACCCAGTACTTC
d_call: TRBD2; v_call: TRBV30; cdr3_length: 15; j_call: TRBJ2-3; clone_size: few; cdr3_aa: CAWSGFSGRTDTQYF; cdr3_nt: TGTGCCTGGAGTGGATTCAGCGGGAGGACAGATACGCAGTATTTT
d_call: TRBD1; v_call: TRBV20-1; cdr3_length: 13; j_call: TRBJ1-2; clone_size: NA; cdr3_aa: CSASSTGNYGYTF; cdr3_nt: TGCAGTGCTAGTTCGACAGGGAACTATGGCTACACCTTC
d_call: NA; v_call: TRBV2; cdr3_length: 17; j_call: TRBJ2-7; clone_size: NA; cdr3_aa: CASSEVGRGPSSYEQYF; cdr3_nt: TGTGCCAGCAGTGAAGTGGGCAGGGGCCCTAGCTCCTACGAGCAGTACTTC
d_call: TRBD2; v_call: TRBV27; cdr3_length: 21; j_call: TRBJ2-1; clone_size: NA; cdr3_aa: CASRSKAGTSGVRSSYNEQFF; cdr3_nt: TGTGCCAGCAGAAGTAAGGCCGGGACTAGCGGGGTTCGGAGCTCCTACAATGAGCAGTTCTTC
d_call: TRBD1; v_call: TRBV27; cdr3_length: 17; j_call: TRBJ1-1; clone_size: NA; cdr3_aa: CASSLRTGGIVSTEAFF; cdr3_nt: TGTGCCAGCAGTCTTAGGACAGGGGGGATCGTGAGCACTGAAGCTTTCTTT
d_call: NA; v_call: TRBV9; cdr3_length: 15; j_call: TRBJ2-7; clone_size: once; cdr3_aa: CASSPLAEGVSEQYF; cdr3_nt: TGTGCCAGCAGCCCATTGGCGGAGGGAGTAAGTGAGCAGTACTTC